Each of the 25 T cell receptor beta chains below was sequenced from the same sample in a study of beta chain features in type 1 diabetes. Study observations and caveats: All four CD4+ subsets from Type 1 diabetes patients carried moderately but significantly shorter TCRB CDR3s.

The study reverse transcribed the entire isolated RNA, so it sequenced expressed TCRB transcripts. Produced via immunoSEQ multiplex PCR; TCRdb's table is partial and in-frame only. In the table there are 65,000 to 85,000 clones, 49% of which are singletons. These receptors have no known antigen. The material sequenced was central memory CD4+ T cells from blood. These receptors all come from a man younger than 40 with type 1 diabetes.

The chain has TRBV5-4 and TRBJ2-5; perhaps TRBD2 as D (6 bases). Between the trimmed V and J ends, which lost 0 bases and 6 bases, there was a span of 18 bases. This CDR3 contains 16 residues. Germline CDR1 SGHNT, CDR2 YYREEE (reference sequence). The CDR3 nucleotides are TGTGCCAGCAGCTTGGCCGGAGGGAGTAGTGGTAAGACCCAGTACTTC. It translates to CASSLAGGSSGKTQYF.

This clone appeared once. This chain connects TRBV4-2 to TRBJ2-5, with D hard to call. The CDR3 sequence is 13 residues long. The germline V gene encodes CDR1 LGHNA and CDR2 YNFKEQ. Trimming removed 5 bases at V and 1 base at J, with 8 bases between. CDR3 protein: CASSFNSQETQYF. In DNA, the CDR3 is TGTGCCAGCAGCTTTAACAGCCAAGAGACCCAGTACTTC.

The chain links TRBV2 to TRBJ2-2; D possibly corresponds to TRBD1 (6 bases). Germline lookup yields CDR1 SNHLY and CDR2 FYNNEI. The length of the CDR3 is 15 residues. The germline V and J ends were trimmed by 4 bases and 1 base, with 10 bases remaining between them. CDR3 bases: TGTGCCAGCAGTGCCCAGGGGATGAACACCGGGGAGCTGTTTTTT. Its translation: CASSAQGMNTGELFF.

Note on this clone: At one end the junction does not follow the germline gene, possibly because of a read error. The chain combines TRBV30 with TRBJ2-2; the match to TRBD2 covers 10 bases. CDR3 length: 14 amino acids. The germline V gene has CDR1 GTSNPN and CDR2 SVGIG (reference sequence). The CDR3 sequence: CTWRGLASTGELFF. The CDR3 DNA reads TGTACCTGGCGGGGACTAGCGAGCACCGGGGAGCTGTTTTTT.

This clone was seen more than once but under ten times. This chain uses TRBV29-1 with TRBJ2-7, with D unclear. With 1 base removed from V and 6 bases from J, the gap between germline ends came to 7 bases. Germline V gene sequence: CDR1 SQVTM, CDR2 ANQGSEA. The CDR3 is made up of 11 amino acids. As DNA, the CDR3 is TGCAGCGTTGAAGTTATGGCCGAGCAGTACTTC. Encoded protein: CSVEVMAEQYF.

This CDR3 is CASSPGTASYEQYF. The CDR3 bases are TGCGCCAGCAGCCCCGGGACAGCCTCCTACGAGCAGTACTTC. The J gene is TRBJ2-7, the V gene TRBV5-1; TRBD1 aligns across 7 bases. Trimming cost V 4 bases and J 0 bases; bases outside gene matches: 4. The germline V gene has CDR1 SGHRS and CDR2 YFSETQ. The CDR3 is made up of 14 amino acids. Looking up the rest from reference TRBV5-1 and TRBJ2-7 gives the full variable domain: KAGVTQTPRYLIKTRGQQVTLSCSPISGHRSVSWYQQTPGQGLQFLFEYFSETQRNKGNFPGRFSGRQFSNSRSEMNVSTLELGDSALYLCASSPGTASYEQYFGPGTRLTVT.

This clone has just a few counts. J is TRBJ2-1 and V is TRBV5-1, with 7 bases that match TRBD1. Unmatched junction bases numbered 8, after V lost 4 bases and J lost 4 bases. This CDR3 is 15 amino acids long. In germline, CDR1 is SGHRS, CDR2 YFSETQ. The CDR3: CASSDRARGYNEQFF. In DNA form, the CDR3 reads TGCGCCAGCAGCGACAGGGCGAGGGGTTACAATGAGCAGTTCTTC.

This clone showed up just a few times. The V call is TRBV18, the J call TRBJ2-4; 7 bases agree with TRBD1. This CDR3 is built from 16 residues. The V gene end was trimmed by 0 bases and the J gene end by 7 bases; junction bases not matched to a gene: 9. Germline V gives CDR1 KGHSH, CDR2 LQKENI. The CDR3 here is CASSPPNRQGYNIQYF. CDR3 nucleotides: TGTGCCAGCTCACCACCAAATAGACAGGGCTACAACATTCAGTACTTC.

The J gene is TRBJ2-3, the V gene TRBV11-3; 9 positions agree with TRBD2. Looked up from germline, CDR1 is SGHNT and CDR2 is YENEEA. Trimming cost V 4 bases and J 0 bases; bases outside gene matches: 2. The CDR3 totals 15 residues. The CDR3 reads CASSSGLASTDTQYF. Here the CDR3 DNA reads TGTGCCAGCAGCTCGGGACTAGCCAGCACAGATACGCAGTATTTT.

This clone was counted only a few times. The chain has TRBV6-5 and TRBJ2-7, with 7 bases fitting TRBD1. Per the germline V gene, CDR1 is MNHEY and CDR2 is SVGAGI. The CDR3 spans 12 residues. The V and J ends lost 5 bases and 6 bases, in that order; junction bases with no gene match: 4. The CDR3 is CASSRDRLEQYF. The CDR3 DNA follows: TGTGCCAGCAGTCGGGACAGACTCGAGCAGTACTTC.

The V call is TRBV6-5, the J call TRBJ2-1; 9 nucleotides align to TRBD2. Per the germline V gene, CDR1 is MNHEY and CDR2 is SVGAGI. Unmatched junction bases numbered 9, after V lost 6 bases and J lost 6 bases. The CDR3 runs 15 residues. CDR3 region: CASSPRLAALNEQFF. The CDR3 coding sequence is TGTGCCAGCAGCCCCAGACTAGCGGCCCTCAATGAGCAGTTCTTC.

The chain recombines TRBV19 with TRBJ2-7; D is undetermined. The germline V gene encodes CDR1 LNHDA and CDR2 SQIVND (reference sequence). The CDR3 sequence is 13 residues long. With 4 bases removed from V and 3 bases from J, the gap between germline ends came to 10 bases. CDR3 sequence: CASSTQRDYEQYF. Written as DNA, the CDR3 is TGTGCCAGTAGTACCCAGCGCGACTACGAGCAGTACTTC.

The rearrangement uses TRBV7-9 and TRBJ1-1, with 9 positions matching TRBD1. Germline V gene sequence: CDR1 SEHNR, CDR2 FQNEAQ (reference sequence). This CDR3 region has 15 residues. The V segment lost 5 bases and the J segment 1 base; nucleotides outside the gene matches: 5. The DNA for the CDR3 is TGTGCCAGCAGCCCACAGGGACAGGGGAACACTGAAGCTTTCTTT. This codes for CASSPQGQGNTEAFF.

The CDR3 DNA reads as TGCGCCAGCAGCTCGCGAGGACAGGGGGACGAGCAGTACTTC. Amino acids: CASSSRGQGDEQYF. The gene calls are TRBV5-1 and TRBJ2-7, with 10 bases that match TRBD1. V was pared by 3 bases and J by 5 bases, with 5 bases of the junction left unmatched. The CDR3 covers 14 residues. Germline assignment: CDR1 SGHRS and CDR2 YFSETQ.

The sample holds a few counts of this clone. The chain carries TRBV5-4 and TRBJ2-5; 9 bases are shared with TRBD1. In germline, CDR1 is SGHNT, CDR2 YYREEE (reference sequence). This CDR3 has 15 amino acids. The V and J ends lost 0 bases and 5 bases, in that order; junction bases with no gene match: 5. The CDR3 DNA follows: TGTGCCAGCAGCTTGGGGGACAGGGCCGGCGAGACCCAGTACTTC. Its protein is CASSLGDRAGETQYF.

The chain uses TRBV6-5 and TRBJ1-1; D is possibly TRBD1 (6 bases). Trimming removed 5 bases from V and 3 bases from J, with 10 bases in between. The CDR3 consists of 13 residues. The germline V gene encodes CDR1 MNHEY and CDR2 SVGAGI. CDR3 protein: CASSHRQDTEAFF. The CDR3 nucleotides are TGTGCCAGCAGTCACAGACAGGACACTGAAGCTTTCTTT.

This clone was seen a few times. This chain uses TRBV6-1 with TRBJ2-1, with D possibly being TRBD2 (6 bases). The V end was cut by 6 bases, the J end by 3 bases, with 15 bases between. CDR1 and CDR2 from the germline V gene are MNHNS and SASEGT. CDR3 length: 15 amino acids. CDR3 loop: CASSRGSGYYNEQFF. The CDR3 DNA sequence: TGTGCCAGCAGCCGGGGGAGCGGTTACTACAATGAGCAGTTCTTC.

The rearrangement uses TRBV7-9 and TRBJ2-3; D ambiguous. Germline V gives CDR1 SEHNR, CDR2 FQNEAQ (reference sequence). With 1 base removed from V and 6 bases from J, the gap between germline ends came to 17 bases. The CDR3 extends over 16 amino acids. The CDR3 region is CASSLDVSRIRDTQYF. CDR3 sequence (DNA): TGTGCCAGCAGCTTAGACGTGTCCCGGATCAGGGATACGCAGTATTTT.

This chain connects TRBV6-6 to TRBJ2-7; TRBD2 matches at 13 bases. Per the germline V gene, CDR1 is MNHNY and CDR2 is SVGAGI (reference sequence). CDR3 length equals 14 residues. V lost 6 bases to trimming and J lost 6 bases; unmatched junction nucleotides: 5. CDR3 in amino acids: CASSTLAGGSEQYF. CDR3 DNA sequence: TGTGCCAGCAGCACACTAGCGGGAGGGAGCGAGCAGTACTTC.

CDR3: CASSENSASSTDTQYF. The CDR3 DNA reads as TGCGCCAGCAGTGAAAATAGCGCCTCTAGCACAGATACGCAGTATTTT. The gene calls are TRBV4-1 and TRBJ2-3; the D gene is possibly TRBD2 (5 bases). Trimming shortened V by 6 bases and J by 0 bases, and 16 bases separated the two germline ends. The CDR3 covers 16 residues. Germline V gene lookup returns CDR1 MGHRA and CDR2 YSYEKL.

The chain links TRBV5-3 to TRBJ2-2, with D perhaps TRBD2 (6 bases). TRBV5-3 falls under the ORF class, with uncertain function. The CDR3 is 14 amino acids. Trimming took off 5 bases at V and 2 bases at J, with 10 bases between the two ends. The DNA of the CDR3 is TGTGCCAGAAGACGGGGACTTAACACCGGGGAGCTGTTTTTT. Amino acids: CARRRGLNTGELFF.

CDR3: CASSLASGGVGDTQYF. CDR3 DNA sequence: TGCGCCAGCAGCTTGGCCAGCGGGGGGGTTGGAGATACGCAGTATTTT. This chain connects TRBV5-1 to TRBJ2-3; 10 bases are a match to TRBD2. Trimming cost V 0 bases and J 5 bases; bases outside gene matches: 6. CDR1 and CDR2 from the germline V gene are SGHRS and YFSETQ. This CDR3 contains 16 residues.

The chain links TRBV6-6 to TRBJ1-6; 7 positions match TRBD1. This CDR3 comprises 15 residues. Germline V lookup: CDR1 MNHNY, CDR2 SVGAGI (reference sequence). J lost 7 bases, V lost 3 bases, and 6 bases had no gene match. CDR3 sequence (DNA): TGTGCCAGCAGTTATCGAGGACAGGAAAATTCACCCCTCCACTTT. It translates to CASSYRGQENSPLHF.

The CDR3 spells CASSFSEEETQYF. CDR3 DNA: TGTGCCAGCAGCTTTTCAGAGGAAGAGACCCAGTACTTC. V usage is TRBV11-2 and J usage is TRBJ2-5; no reliable D call. The CDR3 runs to 13 residues. Germline V CDR1 and CDR2: SGHAT, FQNNGV. The ends were cut back, 3 bases at V and 3 bases at J, with 8 bases in the middle.

This chain uses TRBV6-5 with TRBJ2-2; the match to TRBD2 covers 15 bases. The length of the CDR3 is 16 residues. V dropped 4 bases and J dropped 6; count of bases not matched to a gene: 3. CDR1 and CDR2 (germline): MNHEY, SVGAGI. CDR3: CASSFGLAGGSGELFF. For the CDR3, the DNA is TGTGCCAGCAGTTTTGGACTAGCGGGGGGGTCCGGGGAGCTGTTTTTT.